The 27 T cell receptor beta chains given below trace back to one sample, sequenced in a study of T-cell reconstitution after alpha-beta-depleted transplantation in children. Library preparation (for TCRbeta) was performed with unique molecular identifiers. TCRdb re-called the PCR reads through MiXCR, storing one row per CDR3 protein. In the table there are about 580,000 distinct CDR3 sequences, about 21% of which are singletons. Sequenced here: PBMCs, mostly from graft donor cells, sampled 360 days after TCRalphabeta/CD19-depleted stem cell transplant. All receptors come from a boy less than two years old who had a stem cell transplant for acute myeloid leukemia, so the T cells may come from the graft donor.

The chain couples TRBV7-2 to TRBJ2-1; 10 nucleotides agree with TRBD2. V trimming: 5 bases; J trimming: 7 bases; junction bases outside the gene matches: 5. The germline V gene encodes CDR1 SGHTA and CDR2 FQGNSA. CDR3 length equals 14 residues. CDR3 in amino acids: CASSQSGGVNEQFF. DNA of the CDR3: TGTGCCAGCAGCCAGAGCGGGGGGGTAAATGAGCAGTTCTTC.

The gene calls are TRBV4-3 and TRBJ2-6; possibly TRBD1 for D (5 bases). Trimming stripped 1 base from V and 1 base from J, with 14 bases between. The CDR3 loop spans 18 amino acids. Per the germline V gene, CDR1 is LGHNA and CDR2 is YSLEER. DNA for the CDR3: TGCGCCAGCAGCCAAGTCCTGCAGGGTCCTTCTGGGGCCAACGTCCTGACTTTC. Protein: CASSQVLQGPSGANVLTF.

This clonotype occurred a few times. Just one base apart from a much larger clone, this may be a read error. The V and J genes are TRBV7-2 and TRBJ2-7; D gene uncertain. Germline V gives CDR1 SGHTA, CDR2 FQGNSA. This CDR3 spans 12 amino acids. V gave up 1 base and J gave up 4 bases, with 5 bases separating them. Written as DNA, the CDR3 is TGTGCCAGCAGCTTAGACCAGTACGAGCAGTACTTC. Translation: CASSLDQYEQYF. Looking up the rest from reference TRBV7-2 and TRBJ2-7 gives the full variable domain: GAGVSQSPSNKVTEKGKDVELRCDPISGHTALYWYRQSLGQGLEFLIYFQGNSAPDKSGLPSDRFSAERTGGSVSTLTIQRTQQEDSAVYLCASSLDQYEQYFGPGTRLTVT.

Many counts were recorded for this clonotype. V gene TRBV28 combines with J gene TRBJ2-4, with 8 bases fitting TRBD1. CDR3 length: 18 amino acids. V was clipped by 4 bases and J by 0 bases; unmatched bases: 11. Germline assignment: CDR1 MDHEN and CDR2 SYDVKM. This CDR3 reads CASSYPRTGRSAKNIQYF. The CDR3, as DNA: TGTGCCAGCAGTTACCCGAGGACAGGGCGATCAGCCAAAAACATTCAGTACTTC.

This rearrangement joins TRBV23-1 to TRBJ2-3; 10 bases fit TRBD2. TRBV23-1 is assigned to the ORF class and has an uncertain function. V shed 1 base, J shed 2 bases, and the junction held 9 bases outside the gene matches. The length of the CDR3 is 18 residues. In nucleotides, the CDR3 is TGCGCCAGCAGTCAATGGGCTAGCGGGGGAGACTACACAGATACGCAGTATTTT. It specifies CASSQWASGGDYTDTQYF.

This clonotype showed up just a few times. V and J are TRBV20-1 and TRBJ2-1; the D is unclear. Trimming took 3 bases from V and 9 from J, leaving 18 bases between them. Germline-derived CDR1 and CDR2 are DFQATT and SNEGSKA (reference sequence). The CDR3 extends over 14 amino acids. CDR3 coding DNA: TGCAGTGCTAGTTCAGCAGCCTGGAAGGGTGAGCAGTTCTTC. Its protein is CSASSAAWKGEQFF.

The chain has TRBV25-1 and TRBJ2-3; D tentatively reads TRBD1 or TRBD2 (5 bases each). This CDR3 contains 16 residues. V was clipped by 1 base and J by 6 bases, with 17 bases between them. CDR1 and CDR2 from the germline V gene are MGHDK and SYGVNS. The chain's CDR3 is CASSELGDDFTDTQYF. The CDR3 DNA sequence: TGTGCCAGCAGTGAATTGGGGGACGACTTTACCGATACGCAGTATTTT.

This rearrangement joins TRBV10-3 to TRBJ1-5, with D unclear. The ends were cut back, 2 bases at V and 0 bases at J, with 8 bases in the middle. CDR1 is ENHRY, CDR2 SYGVKD, per germline. The CDR3 has 15 residues. The CDR3 spells CAISEGIRSNQPQHF. DNA of the CDR3: TGTGCCATCAGTGAGGGGATACGTAGCAATCAGCCCCAGCATTTT.

In its sample, this clonotype was seen many times. The DNA for the CDR3 is TGCAGCTCAAGTTCAGGGAACACTGAAGCTTTCTTT. Its protein product is CSSSSGNTEAFF. The chain links TRBV29-1 to TRBJ1-1; D is unclear. Trimming stripped 8 bases from V and 1 base from J, with 11 bases between. The CDR3 covers 12 residues. Germline V gene sequence: CDR1 SQVTM, CDR2 ANQGSEA. Together with reference TRBV29-1 and TRBJ1-1, the CDR3 gives the full variable domain: SAVISQKPSRDICQRGTSLTIQCQVDSQVTMMFWYRQQPGQSLTLIATANQGSEATYESGFVIDKFPISRPNLTFSTLTVSNMSPEDSSIYLCSSSSGNTEAFFGQGTRLTVV.

This clonotype was recorded only once. The J gene is TRBJ1-4, the V gene TRBV20-1; possible D gene TRBD1, 6 bases. The CDR3 extends over 15 amino acids. V was cut by 5 bases and J by 5 bases, with 18 bases left in between. In germline, CDR1 is DFQATT, CDR2 SNEGSKA (reference sequence). CDR3 in DNA: TGCAGTGCTCCCAAAGGGGGGAGGTCGAATGAAAAACTGTTTTTT. Its protein product is CSAPKGGRSNEKLFF.

This clonotype was observed a handful of times. The chain recombines TRBV4-3 with TRBJ2-2; D possibly corresponds to TRBD1 (5 bases). The CDR3 loop spans 15 amino acids. The germline V gene has CDR1 LGHNA and CDR2 YSLEER. The V and J ends lost 0 bases and 4 bases respectively, with 9 bases between them. The CDR3 bases are TGCGCCAGCAGCCAAGATTCAGGGATCACCGGGGAGCTGTTTTTT. This codes for CASSQDSGITGELFF.

J is TRBJ1-1 and V is TRBV28, with D possibly being TRBD1 (5 bases). This CDR3 has 12 residues. Trimming cost V 7 bases and J 11 bases, with 17 bases left between them. CDR1 and CDR2 from the germline V gene are MDHEN and SYDVKM. The CDR3: CASNWNGKGAFF. The CDR3 bases are TGTGCCAGCAATTGGAATGGAAAGGGGGCTTTCTTT.

This clonotype showed up many times. The chain is built from TRBV20-1 and TRBJ2-7; 7 bases agree with TRBD1. The CDR3 spans 12 residues. V shed 2 bases and J 6 bases; nucleotides not matched to a gene: 4. The germline CDR1 and CDR2 sequences are DFQATT and SNEGSKA (reference sequence). The CDR3 nucleotides read TGCAGTGCTAGAACAGGGGATATCGAGCAGTACGTC. Translating gives CSARTGDIEQYV.

This clonotype was observed a few times. The V and J genes are TRBV5-1 and TRBJ2-1; 11 nucleotides align to TRBD2. In germline, CDR1 is SGHRS, CDR2 YFSETQ. With 4 bases clipped from V and 8 bases from J, the junction kept 5 bases outside the gene matches. This CDR3 spans 14 amino acids. The CDR3 bases are TGCGCCAGCAGCCCGGGACTAGCGGACGATGAGCAGTTCTTC. Residues: CASSPGLADDEQFF.

In its sample, this clonotype was seen a few times. As DNA, the CDR3 is TGCAGTGCACCCTTGGAGACCCAGTACTTC. This translates into CSAPLETQYF. The chain is built from TRBV20-1 and TRBJ2-5, with no clear D. CDR1 DFQATT and CDR2 SNEGSKA come from the germline V gene (reference sequence). CDR3 length: 10 residues. Trimming took off 6 bases at V and 5 bases at J, with 7 bases between the two ends.

This clonotype showed up just a few times. The chain links TRBV20-1 to TRBJ1-5; 7 nucleotides line up with TRBD1. With V trimmed by 2 bases and J by 6 bases, 10 bases remained unmatched. Germline-derived CDR1 and CDR2 are DFQATT and SNEGSKA (reference sequence). CDR3 length equals 15 residues. Here the CDR3 DNA reads TGCAGTGCTAGATCCACAACAGGGGTCGGTCAGCCCCAGCATTTT. This translates into CSARSTTGVGQPQHF.

Only a few counts were recorded for this clonotype. This chain joins TRBV20-1 and TRBJ2-7; D unclear. The V gene's germline CDR1 is DFQATT and CDR2 SNEGSKA (reference sequence). The V end lost 1 base, the J end lost 8 bases, and 15 bases lay between the germline ends. This CDR3 is 13 amino acids long. The CDR3 reads CSARVDRWLKQYF. In DNA, the CDR3 is TGCAGTGCTAGAGTGGATCGTTGGCTGAAGCAGTACTTC.

The V gene is TRBV24-1, the J gene TRBJ2-3; tentatively, D is TRBD1 (6 bases). Germline loops: CDR1 KGHDR, CDR2 SFDVKD. The CDR3 loop spans 13 amino acids. V was shortened by 6 bases and J by 4 bases, with 10 bases between the two germline ends. CDR3 sequence: CATSKSGADTQYF. CDR3 DNA: TGTGCCACCAGTAAGTCAGGGGCAGATACGCAGTATTTT.

This sequence joins TRBV10-3 and TRBJ2-1, with 10 bases identical to TRBD2. The V gene's germline CDR1 is ENHRY and CDR2 SYGVKD. The length of the CDR3 is 15 residues. V shed 5 bases and J 6 bases; nucleotides not matched to a gene: 7. CDR3 sequence (DNA): TGTGCCATCAGTCAAAGCGGGGGGGCTGGCAATGAGCAGTTCTTC. Amino acid sequence: CAISQSGGAGNEQFF.

In this sample, this clonotype turned up many times. At one end the junction does not follow the germline gene, possibly because of a read error. This chain joins TRBV12-3 or TRBV12-4 and TRBJ2-1; TRBD2 matches 7 bases. The CDR3 has 15 residues. CDR3 amino acids: CASTPGGLSYNEQFF. CDR3 nucleotide sequence: TGTGCCAGCACCCCGGGGGGTTTGTCCTACAACGAGCAGTTCTTC.

This clonotype was counted at least ten times. The rearrangement links TRBV6-5 to TRBJ1-1; D ambiguous. V was trimmed by 10 bases and J by 3 bases, leaving 18 bases between them. The CDR3 has 14 residues. Germline loops: CDR1 MNHEY, CDR2 SVGAGI. The CDR3 spells CATAVRGYDTEAFF. CDR3 DNA sequence: TGTGCCACCGCCGTCCGGGGATATGACACTGAAGCTTTCTTT.

There are many counts of this clonotype. This chain uses TRBV7-2 with TRBJ2-3, with 11 bases matching TRBD2. V lost 5 bases to trimming and J lost 4 bases; unmatched junction nucleotides: 8. The CDR3 extends over 16 amino acids. The germline V gene encodes CDR1 SGHTA and CDR2 FQGNSA. DNA for the CDR3: TGTGCCAGCAGCACCCATAGCGGGGGGGCTTCAGATACGCAGTATTTT. Protein: CASSTHSGGASDTQYF. Variable domain in full (rest from reference TRBV7-2 and TRBJ2-3): GAGVSQSPSNKVTEKGKDVELRCDPISGHTALYWYRQSLGQGLEFLIYFQGNSAPDKSGLPSDRFSAERTGGSVSTLTIQRTQQEDSAVYLCASSTHSGGASDTQYFGPGTRLTVL.

V gene TRBV4-1 combines with J gene TRBJ1-5, with D uncertain. The CDR3 has 13 amino acids. CDR1 and CDR2 (germline): MGHRA, YSYEKL. Trimming stripped 0 bases from V and 4 bases from J, with 4 bases between. This chain's CDR3 is CASSQDVNQPQHF. In nucleotides, the CDR3 is TGCGCCAGCAGCCAAGATGTAAATCAGCCCCAGCATTTT.

The chain is built from TRBV11-2 and TRBJ2-7; possibly TRBD1 for D (5 bases). Looked up from germline, CDR1 is SGHAT and CDR2 is FQNNGV. The CDR3 runs 15 residues. Trimming removed 5 bases from V and 5 bases from J, with 19 bases in between. The CDR3 spells CASSADTRANHEQYV. The CDR3 nucleotides are TGTGCCAGCAGCGCCGATACCAGGGCGAACCACGAGCAGTACGTC.

The rearrangement links TRBV9 to TRBJ2-7; D is unclear. The CDR3 runs to 14 residues. Germline V gene sequence: CDR1 SGDLS, CDR2 YYNGEE. Between the trimmed V and J ends, which lost 0 bases and 5 bases, there was a span of 12 bases. CDR3 protein: CASSVVPNFHEQYF. CDR3 DNA: TGTGCCAGCAGCGTAGTTCCTAATTTCCACGAGCAGTACTTC.

This sequence joins TRBV29-1 and TRBJ2-2; 8 bases are a match to TRBD1. Trimming at V came to 6 bases and at J to 1 base, leaving 1 base not matched to a gene. Germline CDR1 is SQVTM and CDR2 is ANQGSEA. This CDR3 spans 13 amino acids. CDR3 protein: CSVGTGNTGELFF. Written as DNA, the CDR3 is TGCAGCGTGGGGACAGGGAACACCGGGGAGCTGTTTTTT.

V usage is TRBV10-3 and J usage is TRBJ1-6; D is unclear. Germline loops: CDR1 ENHRY, CDR2 SYGVKD. This CDR3 spans 15 amino acids. Trimming shortened V by 0 bases and J by 10 bases, and 13 bases separated the two germline ends. CDR3 amino acids: CAISESNGVGSPLHF. For the CDR3, the DNA is TGTGCCATCAGTGAGTCGAATGGGGTTGGATCACCCCTCCACTTT.